A selection of T cell receptor beta chains follows, all from one sample in a study of blood T cells in healthy people across ages. TCRdb recomputed calls from the 5' RACE reads with MiXCR, one row per CDR3 protein. Of about 400,000 distinct CDR3 sequences in the sample, about 55% were seen once. The sample comprised blood. The receptor source for this set is a man aged 55-75 years in good health. Each CDR3 is given with its conserved first and last residue. A D gene is named only where the DNA matches it firmly. A clone size is listed for some rows: how often the clone was seen (once, few, many), or a class if it is expanded.

>TRBV4-2|NA|TRBJ2-4|NA
CASSQEALAKNIQYF
TGTGCCAGCAGCCAAGAGGCACTAGCCAAAAACATTCAGTACTTC
>TRBV5-6|TRBD2|TRBJ2-5|NA
CASSSQGLAGAFEETQYF
TGTGCCAGCAGCTCCCAGGGACTAGCGGGAGCTTTTGAAGAGACCCAGTACTTC
>TRBV4-3|NA|TRBJ2-1|NA
CASSQGRTQGNEQFF
TGCGCCAGCAGCCAGGGCAGAACCCAGGGGAATGAGCAGTTCTTC
>TRBV7-8|NA|TRBJ2-3|NA
CASSLKGPGLSTDTQYF
TGTGCCAGCAGCTTAAAGGGTCCCGGGCTTAGCACAGATACGCAGTATTTT
>TRBV12-3/TRBV12-4|TRBD2|TRBJ2-1|NA
CASSSRTSGRGNEQFF
TGTGCCAGCAGTTCCCGGACTAGCGGGAGAGGCAATGAGCAGTTCTTC
>TRBV20-1|NA|TRBJ2-4|NA
CSASARGRALNIQYF
TGCAGTGCCTCTGCAAGGGGCCGAGCCTTAAACATTCAGTACTTC
>TRBV4-1|TRBD2|TRBJ2-7|NA
CASRGKRGSYYEQYF
TGCGCCAGCCGGGGTAAGCGGGGTAGCTACTACGAGCAGTACTTC
>TRBV12-3/TRBV12-4|TRBD1|TRBJ2-4|NA
CASRRDRVREQYF
TGTGCCAGCAGACGGGACAGGGTGAGGGAGCAGTACTTC
>TRBV20-1|NA|TRBJ1-5|NA
CSASTGPNQPQHF
TGCAGTGCTAGTACAGGGCCCAATCAGCCCCAGCATTTT
>TRBV27|TRBD2|TRBJ2-1|NA
CASSPGGSDSSSEQFF
TGTGCCAGCAGTCCGGGGGGTAGCGACAGCAGTAGTGAGCAGTTCTTC
>TRBV12-3/TRBV12-4|NA|TRBJ2-1|NA
CASNLPDRFNEQFF
TGTGCCAGCAACCTACCCGACAGGTTTAATGAGCAGTTCTTC
>TRBV6-2/TRBV6-3|NA|TRBJ1-1|NA
CASSTPGRGAFF
TGTGCCAGCAGCACCCCGGGCCGCGGCGCTTTCTTT
>TRBV24-1|NA|TRBJ2-5|many
CATSDFELGGETQYF
TGTGCCACCAGTGATTTCGAACTCGGTGGGGAGACCCAGTACTTC
>TRBV20-1|TRBD1|TRBJ1-5|NA
CSATTGTGRNQPQHF
TGCAGTGCCACGACCGGGACAGGGAGGAATCAGCCCCAGCATTTT
>TRBV6-2/TRBV6-3|TRBD2|TRBJ2-1|NA
CATLGAGGPFEQFF
TGTGCCACCCTTGGAGCGGGAGGGCCCTTCGAGCAGTTCTTC
>TRBV29-1|NA|TRBJ2-1|NA
CSVGAQQETQFF
TGCAGCGTCGGGGCCCAGCAAGAGACCCAGTTCTTC
>TRBV29-1|TRBD2|TRBJ2-1|many
CSAGLAVNEQFF
TGCAGCGCGGGACTAGCCGTCAATGAGCAGTTCTTC
>TRBV20-1|TRBD2|TRBJ2-1|once
CSARVLAGGPLAEQFF
TGCAGTGCTAGGGTACTAGCGGGAGGGCCCCTCGCTGAGCAGTTCTTC
>TRBV6-6|NA|TRBJ2-5|NA
CASSYRTVQYF
TGTGCCAGCAGTTACCGAACGGTGCAGTACTTC
>TRBV7-3|TRBD2|TRBJ2-1|NA
CASSLIGGLAGAGEQFF
TGTGCCAGCAGCTTAATAGGGGGACTAGCGGGAGCGGGTGAGCAGTTCTTC
>TRBV7-6|TRBD2|TRBJ2-3|NA
CASRPSGGAIDTQYF
TGTGCCAGCAGGCCCAGCGGGGGGGCGATAGATACGCAGTATTTT
>TRBV20-1|TRBD2|TRBJ2-3|NA
CSARGGSGLAGSTDTQYF
TGCAGTGCTAGAGGGGGGTCGGGACTAGCGGGAAGCACAGATACGCAGTATTTT
>TRBV2|NA|TRBJ2-5|NA
CASSEGVYQETQYF
TGTGCCAGCAGTGAAGGCGTGTACCAAGAGACCCAGTACTTC